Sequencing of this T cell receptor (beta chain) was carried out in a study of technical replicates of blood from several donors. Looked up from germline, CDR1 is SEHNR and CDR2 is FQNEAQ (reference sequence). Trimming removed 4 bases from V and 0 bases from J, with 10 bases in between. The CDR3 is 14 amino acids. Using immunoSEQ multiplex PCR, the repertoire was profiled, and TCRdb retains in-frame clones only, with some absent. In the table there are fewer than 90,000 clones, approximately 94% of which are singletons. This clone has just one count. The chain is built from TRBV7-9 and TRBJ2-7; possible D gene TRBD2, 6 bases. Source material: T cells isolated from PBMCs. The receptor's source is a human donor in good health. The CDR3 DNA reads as TGTGCCAGCAGCTCCCGGGGGAGCTCCTACGAGCAGTACTTC. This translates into CASSSRGSSYEQYF.